The 10 T cell receptor beta chains below come from one sample, sequenced in a study of blood T cell repertoires in COVID-19 (dated by TCRdb to the early 2020s). Library prep was done by the immunoSEQ multiplex PCR assay. Sourced from immuneACCESS, this table was stored by TCRdb with only in-frame sequences that have V and J called. A share of the clones is absent; for the studies checked, an unresolved V gene accounts for under half, and the remainder has no known explanation. The sample table holds 50,000 to 55,000 clones, of which 86% were seen once. The leading ten clones occupy around 2.7% of the sample. Sequencing used peripheral blood. The receptors originated from a man older than 75 with acute or convalescent COVID-19.

This chain connects TRBV5-1 to TRBJ2-2; 15 bases are a match to TRBD2. The germline V gene encodes CDR1 SGHRS and CDR2 YFSETQ. The length of the CDR3 is 18 residues. The V segment lost 3 bases and the J segment 2 bases; nucleotides outside the gene matches: 5. The CDR3 is CASSSSGLAGGNTGELFF. The DNA for the CDR3 is TGCGCCAGCAGCTCCTCGGGACTAGCGGGGGGTAACACCGGGGAGCTGTTTTTT.

In its sample, this clone was seen a few times. J is TRBJ1-1 and V is TRBV10-2; 7 bases are shared with TRBD1. This CDR3 comprises 14 residues. Looked up from germline, CDR1 is WSHSY and CDR2 is SAAADI. Trimming took 2 bases from V and 1 from J; bases not matched to a gene: 1. The CDR3 region has the DNA TGCGCCAGCAGTGAGGGACAGGCGAACACTGAAGCTTTCTTT. This sequence encodes CASSEGQANTEAFF.

The V call is TRBV7-2, the J call TRBJ2-2; 15 bases align to TRBD2. The V gene end was trimmed by 3 bases and the J gene end by 1 base; junction bases not matched to a gene: 0. Germline V gene sequence: CDR1 SGHTA, CDR2 FQGNSA. The length of the CDR3 is 17 residues. CDR3 protein: CASSLGLAGGNTGELFF. CDR3 nucleotide sequence: TGTGCCAGCAGCTTGGGACTAGCGGGGGGGAACACCGGGGAGCTGTTTTTT.

The rearrangement links TRBV7-9 to TRBJ2-7, with 9 bases lining up with TRBD1. This CDR3 is built from 16 residues. The germline V gene has CDR1 SEHNR and CDR2 FQNEAQ (reference sequence). The J segment lost 5 bases and the V segment lost 2 bases, leaving 10 bases of the junction unmatched. The CDR3 spells CASSLSRDRGSHEQYF. The CDR3 coding sequence is TGTGCCAGCAGCTTAAGTCGTGACAGGGGGTCCCACGAGCAGTACTTC.

The chain uses TRBV28 and TRBJ2-7; the D gene is possibly TRBD2 (5 bases). The germline gives CDR1 MDHEN, CDR2 SYDVKM. Trimming stripped 2 bases from V and 2 bases from J, with 10 bases between. This CDR3 region has 14 residues. The CDR3 bases are TGTGCCAGCAGTTTAGAGGGAGCAGCCTACGAGCAGTACTTC. Its protein is CASSLEGAAYEQYF. Combining the CDR3 with reference TRBV28 and TRBJ2-7 gives the whole variable domain DVKVTQSSRYLVKRTGEKVFLECVQDMDHENMFWYRQDPGLGLRLIYFSYDVKMKEKGDIPEGYSVSREKKERFSLILESASTNQTSMYLCASSLEGAAYEQYFGPGTRLTVT.

The genes are TRBV11-2 and TRBJ1-4, with D unresolved. The CDR3 consists of 14 residues. Germline V gene lookup returns CDR1 SGHAT and CDR2 FQNNGV. Trimming removed 8 bases from V and 2 bases from J, with 12 bases in between. CDR3 DNA sequence: TGTGCCAGCGGAGCCTCCTCGACTAATGAAAAACTGTTTTTT. As protein: CASGASSTNEKLFF.

The rearrangement joins TRBV7-2 to TRBJ2-1; D gene uncertain. CDR1 and CDR2 (germline): SGHTA, FQGNSA. V was trimmed by 4 bases and J by 9 bases, leaving 13 bases between them. The CDR3 runs to 13 residues. The CDR3 nucleotides read TGTGCCAGCAGCTCAAGGCGGCGCGGTGAGCAGTTCTTC. Its translation: CASSSRRRGEQFF.

In nucleotides, the CDR3 is TGTGCCAGCAGCGGGCGTAGCGGGGGGCCCGGAGATACGCAGTATTTT. Translating gives CASSGRSGGPGDTQYF. V is TRBV9 and J is TRBJ2-3, with TRBD2 matching over 10 bases. The CDR3 runs 16 residues. J was trimmed by 5 bases and V by 3 bases; bases with no gene match: 9. Germline V gives CDR1 SGDLS, CDR2 YYNGEE.

This clone was seen a handful of times. The V gene is TRBV25-1, the J gene TRBJ1-6; D call uncertain. The CDR3 covers 16 residues. Germline V lookup: CDR1 MGHDK, CDR2 SYGVNS. Trimming cost V 3 bases and J 7 bases, with 16 bases left between them. The CDR3 spells CASSDLSRGGNSPLHF. The DNA of the CDR3 is TGTGCCAGCAGTGACCTCTCCCGGGGTGGAAATTCACCCCTCCACTTT. The whole variable domain, filled in from reference TRBV25-1 and TRBJ1-6, reads EADIYQTPRYLVIGTGKKITLECSQTMGHDKMYWYQQDPGMELHLIHYSYGVNSTEKGDLSSESTVSRIRTEHFPLTLESARPSHTSQYLCASSDLSRGGNSPLHFGNGTRLTVT.

This chain connects TRBV5-1 to TRBJ2-6, with TRBD1 matching over 9 bases. Trimming removed 3 bases from V and 2 bases from J; junction bases left unmatched: 12. The CDR3 runs 19 residues. Germline CDR1 SGHRS, CDR2 YFSETQ. CDR3 in DNA: TGCGCCAGCAGCTCAAGGTCCGGGACAGGGCGTGCTGGGGCCAACGTCCTGACTTTC. It translates to CASSSRSGTGRAGANVLTF.